Following are 8 T cell receptor beta chains from one sample sequenced in a study of monozygotic twins with inflammatory bowel disease (dated by TCRdb to about 2019). The protocol used for the library was 5' RACE. TCRdb names Illumina HiSeq 2500 as the instrument used. TCRdb reprocessed the reads, so every CDR3 protein sequence counts as one entry and DNA is not shown. This sample's clone table shows about 160,000 distinct CDR3 sequences. The top ten clonotypes cover 2% to 3% of the sample. Sequenced sample: blood. These receptors were obtained from a human donor with ulcerative colitis or Crohn's disease, or a healthy co-twin of an affected twin (not recorded which).

The chain has TRBV14 and TRBJ2-1; the D call of TRBD1 rests on TCRdb alone, since no DNA is present to check it. Germline V CDR1 and CDR2: SGHDN, FVKESK. CDR3 size: 15 residues. The CDR3 spells CASSRLGGGYNEQFF. Full variable domain (outside the CDR3, taken from reference TRBV14 and TRBJ2-1): EAGVTQFPSHSVIEKGQTVTLRCDPISGHDNLYWYRRVMGKEIKFLLHFVKESKQDESGMPNNRFLAERTGGTYSTLKVQPAELEDSGVYFCASSRLGGGYNEQFFGPGTRLTVL.

The V and J genes are TRBV7-3 and TRBJ2-2; without DNA, the TCRdb call of TRBD2 cannot be checked. This CDR3 has 16 residues. Germline loops: CDR1 SGHTA, CDR2 FQGTGA. CDR3: CASSPVRREDTGELFF.

The rearrangement joins TRBV4-2 to TRBJ2-1; the TCRdb D gene call, TRBD2, has no DNA to confirm it. Germline V lookup: CDR1 LGHNA, CDR2 YNFKEQ. The CDR3 length is 16 residues. CDR3 in amino acids: CASSQAGTSSYNEQFF.

The chain combines TRBV28 with TRBJ1-6; as DNA is missing, the TRBD1 call by TCRdb cannot be tested. Germline V gene data show CDR1 as MDHEN and CDR2 as SYDVKM. The length of the CDR3 is 18 residues. The CDR3 reads CASSPPRDGALYNSPLHF. The whole variable domain, remainder taken from reference TRBV28 and TRBJ1-6, is DVKVTQSSRYLVKRTGEKVFLECVQDMDHENMFWYRQDPGLGLRLIYFSYDVKMKEKGDIPEGYSVSREKKERFSLILESASTNQTSMYLCASSPPRDGALYNSPLHFGNGTRLTVT.

The chain combines TRBV9 with TRBJ2-7; the D call from TCRdb, TRBD2, cannot be confirmed without DNA. This CDR3 has 16 amino acids. The germline CDR1 and CDR2 sequences are SGDLS and YYNGEE. CDR3 sequence: CASSTLMTSGSYEQYF.

The chain recombines TRBV10-3 with TRBJ2-1; TCRdb picks TRBD2, but there is no DNA to check that call. Germline V gene lookup returns CDR1 ENHRY and CDR2 SYGVKD. The CDR3 extends over 15 amino acids. The chain's CDR3 is CATRTSGGEGNEQFF.

The chain recombines TRBV5-1 with TRBJ1-4; checking the TCRdb D call of TRBD1 is not possible without DNA. The CDR3 has 14 residues. Germline V gene data show CDR1 as SGHRS and CDR2 as YFSETQ. The chain's CDR3 is CASSRTGANEKLFF.

The chain has TRBV5-4 and TRBJ2-3; TCRdb indicates TRBD2, and absent DNA this call remains unverified. The CDR3 totals 17 residues. The germline V gene encodes CDR1 SGHNT and CDR2 YYREEE (reference sequence). The CDR3 sequence is CASSLALAGGNTDTQYF.